The 8 T cell receptor beta chains given below trace back to one sample, sequenced in a study of CD8+ T cells in alopecia areata. Sequencing templates came from extracted RNA that was reverse transcribed into cDNA. Data came from immunoSEQ multiplex PCR; TCRdb stores just in-frame clones and leaves some out. The data list under 350,000 clones, none observed once; roughly 1.2% falls to the top ten. Sorting relied on CD4, CD8alpha, NKG2D, NKG2ACE and other markers applied to pooled cutaneous lymph node cells. Material for sequencing was CD4+ T cells sorted from a lymph node. The receptors come from a C3H/HeJ mouse with alopecia areata. This mouse strain has H2-k as its MHC haplotype.

A note on this clone: Gene names and germline match the mouse. The read finishes 4 residues shy of the CDR3 end, and the germline J gene is used to complete it. This rearrangement joins TRBV13-3 to TRBJ2-7; 8 bases map to TRBD2. Germline lookup yields CDR1 NNHDY and CDR2 SYVADS. This CDR3 is built from 13 residues. CDR3 DNA, as far as it was read: TGTGCCAGCAGGGAGACTGGGGAATAT. Its translation: CASRETGEY. The whole CDR3 protein is CASRETGEYEQYF.

This clone came up a few times. Germline and genes here are mouse. The read terminates 4 residues ahead of where the CDR3 ends, so the germline J gene completes it. Other DNA sequences of this sample code for an identical CDR3. The chain joins TRBV19 to TRBJ2-3; perhaps TRBD1 as D (5 bases). The CDR3 spans 14 residues. Trimming cost V 5 bases and J 0 bases, with 10 bases left between them. Germline CDR1 is FNHDT and CDR2 is SITEND (reference sequence). CDR3 region: CASSPTASAETLYF. CDR3 bases read: TGTGCCAGCAGCCCGACAGCTAGTGCAGAA.

As concerns this clone: Gene names are the mouse ones. The read halts 4 residues ahead of the CDR3 end, with the missing end drawn from the germline J gene. Other DNA sequences in this specimen translate into the identical CDR3. The chain is built from TRBV13-3 and TRBJ2-2; 9 bases agree with TRBD1. Looked up from germline, CDR1 is NNHDY and CDR2 is SYVADS. There are 14 residues in the CDR3. Losses at the gene ends were 6 bases for V and 2 bases for J; bases not matched to a gene: 2. CDR3 sequence reads: CASTGQGNTGQLYF. The covered CDR3 bases are TGTGCCAGCACCGGACAGGGGAACACCGGG.

Note on this clone: The genes and germline here are from mouse. Read sequence stops 4 residues before the CDR3 end, and the germline J gene provides the missing end. The sample contains more than one DNA sequence encoding this CDR3. V is TRBV1 and J is TRBJ1-2; 7 positions agree with TRBD1. The CDR3 sequence is 15 residues long. The V gene end was trimmed by 3 bases and the J gene end by 0 bases; junction bases not matched to a gene: 4. Germline lookup yields CDR1 NSQYPW and CDR2 LRSPGD (reference sequence). CDR3 amino acids: CTCSATGQANSDYTF. The covered CDR3 bases are TGCACCTGCAGTGCCACTGGACAGGCAAACTCC.

As regards this clone: Genes and germline are mouse. The read gets to within 4 residues of the CDR3 end, and the germline J gene fills in the rest. Different DNA sequences within this sample yield the same CDR3. The V gene is TRBV13-1, the J gene TRBJ2-1; tentative D call: TRBD2 (6 bases). There are 14 residues in the CDR3. CDR1 is NSHNY, CDR2 SYGAGN, per germline. V was clipped by 3 bases and J by 1 base, with 8 bases between them. The part of the CDR3 DNA that was read is TGTGCCAGCAGTGGGCTGGGGAACTATGCT. Protein product: CASSGLGNYA. The entire CDR3 reads CASSGLGNYAEQFF.

Comment on this clone: Mouse names are used for the genes. The read finishes 3 residues shy of the CDR3 end, and the germline J gene is used to complete it. The chain carries TRBV13-1 and TRBJ1-6, with 9 bases aligning to TRBD1. TRBJ1-6 is an ORF, and what it does is uncertain. With 4 bases clipped from V and 6 bases from J, the junction kept 2 bases outside the gene matches. CDR1 NSHNY and CDR2 SYGAGN come from the germline V gene. This CDR3 spans 14 amino acids. The CDR3 bases that were read are TGTGCCAGCAGTCTGGACAGGGGTAATTCGCCC. Protein product: CASSLDRGNSP. The entire CDR3 is CASSLDRGNSPLYF.

Worth noting for this clone: Genes and germline come from the mouse. Coverage ceases 4 residues before the CDR3 finishes, and the germline J gene fills in the end. This chain uses TRBV17 with TRBJ1-1, with 7 bases identical to TRBD1. The germline CDR1 and CDR2 sequences are MNHDT and YYDKIL. J was trimmed by 1 base and V by 3 bases; bases with no gene match: 2. The length of the CDR3 is 14 residues. The CDR3 spells CASSSDRVNTEVFF. The covered CDR3 bases are TGTGCTAGCAGTAGTGACAGGGTGAACACA.

On this clone: The germline and genes are mouse ones. The read falls 4 residues short of the CDR3 end, and the missing part is taken from the germline J gene. The chain has TRBV14 and TRBJ1-2; perhaps TRBD1 as D (5 bases). Germline loops: CDR1 SGHDT, CDR2 FRDEAV. With 5 bases removed from V and 0 bases from J, the gap between germline ends came to 11 bases. The CDR3 has 14 residues. The CDR3 spells CASRKDIANSDYTF. Incomplete CDR3 DNA: TGTGCCAGCAGAAAGGACATTGCAAACTCC.